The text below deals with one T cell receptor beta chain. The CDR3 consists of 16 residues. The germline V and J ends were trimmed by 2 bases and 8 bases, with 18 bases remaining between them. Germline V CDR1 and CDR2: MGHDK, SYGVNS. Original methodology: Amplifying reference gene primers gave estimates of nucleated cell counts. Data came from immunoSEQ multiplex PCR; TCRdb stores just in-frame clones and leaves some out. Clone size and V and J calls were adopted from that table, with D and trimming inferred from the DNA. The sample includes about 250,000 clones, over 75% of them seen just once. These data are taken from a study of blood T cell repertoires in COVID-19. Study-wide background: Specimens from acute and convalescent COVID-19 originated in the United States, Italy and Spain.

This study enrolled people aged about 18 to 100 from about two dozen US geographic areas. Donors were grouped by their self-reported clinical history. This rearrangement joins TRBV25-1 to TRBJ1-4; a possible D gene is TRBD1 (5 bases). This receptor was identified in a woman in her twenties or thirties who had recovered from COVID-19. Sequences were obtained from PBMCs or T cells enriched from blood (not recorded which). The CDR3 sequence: CASSELVGGIREKLFF. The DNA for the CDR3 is TGTGCCAGCAGTGAACTCGTCGGGGGAATTCGCGAAAAACTGTTTTTT.